This T cell receptor (beta chain) was identified during a study of CD8 T cells in ankylosing spondylitis. V lost 8 bases and J 6 bases, leaving 16 bases between the germline ends. Germline-derived CDR1 and CDR2 are MNHNS and SASEGT. The CDR3 runs to 13 residues. This clonotype has more than one count but fewer than ten. Its antigen is undetermined. Study-level results: Blood from ankylosing spondylitis patients appeared to carry a characteristic eight-variant TCR beta motif. Matched ankylosing spondylitis synovial fluid reportedly showed significant enrichment of disease-linked clones.

TCRdb itself ran the 5' RACE reads through MiXCR, one entry per CDR3 protein. Among hundreds of thousands of distinct CDR3 sequences listed, about an eighth were seen once. The sequence was obtained from a male donor with ankylosing spondylitis. The gene calls are TRBV6-1 and TRBJ1-2; tentatively, D is TRBD1 (6 bases). Input material: blood, either unsorted or a sorted T cell fraction (not recorded which). CDR3 coding DNA: TGTGCCAGCCGTAAAACAGGGAAGGATGGCTACACCTTC. It yields the protein CASRKTGKDGYTF.